These 25 T cell receptor beta chains share one sample of origin, sequenced in a study of CD8 T cells in Susac syndrome. Random hexamers served to reverse transcribe about 0.5 to 1 ug RNA. MiXCR, run by TCRdb on the immunoSEQ multiplex PCR reads, gives a single entry per CDR3 protein. The sample records tens of thousands of distinct CDR3 sequences, roughly 93% being singletons. The specimen sequenced was CD4+ T cells from PBMCs. These TCRs come from a human donor with Susac syndrome.

The genes are TRBV5-4 and TRBJ2-1; TRBD2 agrees at 9 bases. V gave up 0 bases and J gave up 12 bases; unmatched junction bases: 7. Germline V gene data show CDR1 as SGHNT and CDR2 as YYREEE (reference sequence). The CDR3 totals 14 residues. As DNA, the CDR3 is TGTGCCAGCAGCTTGGAGGCGGGGGGGATCAGGCAGTTCTTC. Its protein is CASSLEAGGIRQFF.

The V and J genes are TRBV30 and TRBJ2-7; TRBD1 might be the D (5 bases). This CDR3 spans 12 amino acids. V lost 5 bases to trimming and J lost 3 bases, with 11 bases between them. Germline V CDR1 and CDR2: GTSNPN, SVGIG (reference sequence). The chain's CDR3 is CAWDTGIYEQYF. In DNA, the CDR3 is TGTGCCTGGGACACAGGTATCTACGAGCAGTACTTC.

The CDR3 DNA sequence: TGTGCCAGCAGCTCCGACAATCAGCCCCAGCATTTT. Its protein is CASSSDNQPQHF. This chain connects TRBV6-6 to TRBJ1-5; D ambiguous. CDR3 length: 12 residues. Germline V lookup: CDR1 MNHNY, CDR2 SVGAGI (reference sequence). Trimming removed 6 bases at V and 3 bases at J, with 6 bases between.

The chain recombines TRBV3-1 with TRBJ2-2, with D possibly matching TRBD1 (6 bases). This CDR3 has 19 amino acids. V was clipped by 3 bases and J by 0 bases, with 20 bases between them. Germline V gene data show CDR1 as LGHDT and CDR2 as YNNKEL (reference sequence). In nucleotides, the CDR3 is TGTGCCAGCAGCCAGTCCCCCCTGAGGGCAGGGGCGAACACCGGGGAGCTGTTTTTT. Translated: CASSQSPLRAGANTGELFF.

J is TRBJ1-5 and V is TRBV24-1; 11 positions match TRBD1. Trimming took 6 bases from V and 6 from J; bases not matched to a gene: 12. This CDR3 contains 17 residues. Germline V CDR1 and CDR2: KGHDR, SFDVKD. CDR3 DNA: TGTGCCACCAGTAGCGCCCCTGGACAGGGGGCTGGTCAGCCCCAGCATTTT. Its translation is CATSSAPGQGAGQPQHF.

The chain joins TRBV6-4 to TRBJ2-1; D may correspond to TRBD1 or TRBD2 (5 bases each). The CDR3 extends over 11 amino acids. Germline lookup yields CDR1 MRHNA and CDR2 SNTAGT. Trimming removed 8 bases from V and 16 bases from J, with 18 bases in between. CDR3 bases: TGTGCCAGCTGGAAACCCGGGACCGAATTCTTC. Its translation: CASWKPGTEFF.

This clonotype was seen more than once but under ten times. This rearrangement joins TRBV6-2 or TRBV6-3 to TRBJ1-2; D possibly corresponds to TRBD1 (5 bases). This CDR3 has 13 residues. Germline values: CDR1 MNHEY, CDR2 SVGEGT. Deletions cut 4 bases from V and 0 bases from J, with 6 bases between. CDR3 residues: CASSLTANYGYTF. DNA of the CDR3: TGTGCCAGCAGTTTGACAGCTAACTATGGCTACACCTTC.

The chain joins TRBV29-1 to TRBJ2-7; D might be TRBD1 (6 bases). The CDR3 is 12 amino acids. The germline V and J ends were trimmed by 6 bases and 2 bases, with 11 bases remaining between them. Germline CDR1 is SQVTM and CDR2 is ANQGSEA. The CDR3 DNA reads as TGCAGCGTCATTACAGGGACCTACGAGCAGTACTTC. This translates into CSVITGTYEQYF.

Notes on this clonotype: Germline and junction disagree at one end, which may indicate a read error. The chain links TRBV5-1 to TRBJ2-6; D uncertain. This CDR3 contains 15 residues. Germline V gives CDR1 SGHRS, CDR2 YFSETQ. CDR3 nucleotide sequence: TGTGCCAGCAGCTTAGTCGGCTCTGGGGCCAACGTCCTGACTTTC. Protein: CASSLVGSGANVLTF. Full variable domain (outside the CDR3, taken from reference TRBV5-1 and TRBJ2-6): KAGVTQTPRYLIKTRGQQVTLSCSPISGHRSVSWYQQTPGQGLQFLFEYFSETQRNKGNFPGRFSGRQFSNSRSEMNVSTLELGDSALYLCASSLVGSGANVLTFGAGSRLTVL.

This clonotype was counted a single time. This chain links TRBV9 with TRBJ2-5, with D possibly being TRBD1 or TRBD2 (5 bases each). The ends were cut back, 4 bases at V and 3 bases at J, with 13 bases in the middle. There are 14 residues in the CDR3. Germline lookup yields CDR1 SGDLS and CDR2 YYNGEE. CDR3 coding DNA: TGTGCCAGCAGCTCCCGGGGCCGGGAAGAGACCCAGTACTTC. Translation: CASSSRGREETQYF.

The CDR3 here is CASSGDTGGAEAFF. The CDR3 DNA reads TGCGCCAGCAGCGGGGACACCGGGGGAGCTGAAGCTTTCTTT. The chain has TRBV5-1 and TRBJ1-1, with D possibly matching TRBD1 (6 bases). Deletions cut 4 bases from V and 6 bases from J, with 16 bases between. Per germline, CDR1 SGHRS and CDR2 YFSETQ. This CDR3 contains 14 residues. The full variable domain, with the rest looked up from reference TRBV5-1 and TRBJ1-1, is KAGVTQTPRYLIKTRGQQVTLSCSPISGHRSVSWYQQTPGQGLQFLFEYFSETQRNKGNFPGRFSGRQFSNSRSEMNVSTLELGDSALYLCASSGDTGGAEAFFGQGTRLTVV.

The gene calls are TRBV7-9 and TRBJ1-5; possibly TRBD1 for D (6 bases). This CDR3 is built from 15 residues. Trimming removed 5 bases from V and 4 bases from J, with 15 bases in between. Per germline, CDR1 SEHNR and CDR2 FQNEAQ (reference sequence). This chain's CDR3 is CASSPGNRANQPQHF. In DNA form, the CDR3 reads TGTGCCAGCAGCCCCGGGAACAGGGCGAATCAGCCCCAGCATTTT.

This sequence joins TRBV5-1 and TRBJ1-6; D is perhaps TRBD1 (5 bases). The germline CDR1 and CDR2 sequences are SGHRS and YFSETQ. V lost 3 bases to trimming and J lost 10 bases, with 17 bases between them. The CDR3 has 15 amino acids. The CDR3 DNA reads as TGCGCCAGCAGCTCTGAACAGGCCCTTAGGTCACCCCTCCACTTT. Encoded protein: CASSSEQALRSPLHF.

J is TRBJ2-1 and V is TRBV6-5; D is ambiguous. There are 12 residues in the CDR3. The germline V gene encodes CDR1 MNHEY and CDR2 SVGAGI. Between the trimmed V and J ends, which lost 2 bases and 10 bases, there was a span of 9 bases. In nucleotides, the CDR3 is TGTGCCAGCAGTTACGGGTATGGGGAGCAGTTCTTC. Translation: CASSYGYGEQFF.

The V call is TRBV19, the J call TRBJ1-5; tentative D call: TRBD1 (5 bases). The V gene lost 6 bases and the J gene lost 3 bases, with 12 bases spanning the gap. The CDR3 is 14 amino acids. Per germline, CDR1 LNHDA and CDR2 SQIVND (reference sequence). The CDR3 region is CASSRGDYNQPQHF. CDR3 nucleotides: TGTGCCAGTAGCCGGGGGGATTACAATCAGCCCCAGCATTTT.

This clonotype was seen a single time. The chain links TRBV5-1 to TRBJ2-5; D not resolved. The length of the CDR3 is 16 residues. Per germline, CDR1 SGHRS and CDR2 YFSETQ. V lost 5 bases, J lost 6 bases, and 23 bases lay in between. CDR3 loop: CASSPLTLAVEKTQYF. For the CDR3, the DNA is TGCGCCAGCAGTCCCCTTACCTTAGCCGTTGAAAAGACCCAGTACTTC.

The rearrangement links TRBV18 to TRBJ2-4; unclear D gene. Between the trimmed V and J ends, which lost 0 bases and 8 bases, there was a span of 14 bases. There are 15 residues in the CDR3. The germline V gene encodes CDR1 KGHSH and CDR2 LQKENI. The CDR3 spells CASSPPQATRHIQYF. In DNA form, the CDR3 reads TGTGCCAGCTCACCACCGCAGGCCACGAGGCACATTCAGTACTTC. The full variable domain, its missing parts supplied by reference TRBV18 and TRBJ2-4, is NAGVMQNPRHLVRRRGQEARLRCSPMKGHSHVYWYRQLPEEGLKFMVYLQKENIIDESGMPKERFSAEFPKEGPSILRIQQVVRGDSAAYFCASSPPQATRHIQYFGAGTRLSVL.

This clonotype showed up just once. The rearrangement uses TRBV12-3 or TRBV12-4 and TRBJ2-1, with D possibly matching TRBD2 (5 bases). V lost 2 bases to trimming and J lost 1 base, with 9 bases between them. This CDR3 is built from 15 residues. The CDR3: CASSLTRLSYNEQFF. The CDR3, as DNA: TGTGCCAGCAGTTTAACCCGACTATCCTACAATGAGCAGTTCTTC.

The chain combines TRBV6-5 with TRBJ2-7; weak D call: TRBD2 (5 bases). The CDR3 loop spans 12 amino acids. Trimming left V 6 bases short and J 5 bases short, with 11 bases between. Germline V gene sequence: CDR1 MNHEY, CDR2 SVGAGI. CDR3 protein: CASRGGSDEQYF. DNA of the CDR3: TGTGCCAGCAGGGGCGGTAGCGACGAGCAGTACTTC.

This chain connects TRBV28 to TRBJ1-1; 7 bases fit TRBD1. The trim removed 6 bases at V and 7 bases at J, leaving 8 bases unmatched. CDR3 size: 13 residues. From germline, CDR1 is MDHEN and CDR2 SYDVKM. This CDR3 is CASRSPDRSEAFF. The DNA of the CDR3 is TGTGCCAGCAGATCCCCGGACAGGAGTGAAGCTTTCTTT.

V is TRBV9 and J is TRBJ1-1; 8 nucleotides line up with TRBD1. Germline V gene sequence: CDR1 SGDLS, CDR2 YYNGEE. The J segment lost 1 base and the V segment lost 6 bases, leaving 8 bases of the junction unmatched. This CDR3 has 15 amino acids. CDR3 nucleotides: TGTGCCAGCACCTATATACAGGGGGGGAACACTGAAGCTTTCTTT. The encoded protein is CASTYIQGGNTEAFF.

V usage is TRBV30 and J usage is TRBJ1-2, with D unclear. Germline CDR1 GTSNPN, CDR2 SVGIG (reference sequence). The CDR3 totals 13 residues. Between the trimmed V and J ends, which lost 0 bases and 2 bases, there was a span of 7 bases. CDR3 amino acids: CAWSVPRNYGYTF. CDR3 coding DNA: TGTGCCTGGAGTGTACCCAGGAACTATGGCTACACCTTC.

This sequence joins TRBV6-6 and TRBJ1-2; D gene uncertain. In germline, CDR1 is MNHNY, CDR2 SVGAGI (reference sequence). CDR3 length: 14 residues. V shed 5 bases and J shed 3 bases, with 13 bases lying between them. For the CDR3, the DNA is TGTGCCAGCAGTACACGGGGTTCCGACTATGGCTACACCTTC. Residues: CASSTRGSDYGYTF.

The J gene is TRBJ2-7, the V gene TRBV29-1; unclear D gene. This CDR3 contains 12 residues. V was shortened by 6 bases and J by 1 base, with 10 bases between the two germline ends. Germline V gives CDR1 SQVTM, CDR2 ANQGSEA. The CDR3: CSVALPSYEQYF. The CDR3 DNA reads as TGCAGCGTGGCACTGCCTTCCTACGAGCAGTACTTC.

The chain combines TRBV30 with TRBJ2-1; the match to TRBD1 covers 8 bases. The ends lost 0 bases at V and 8 bases at J; junction bases unmatched: 6. Germline V gives CDR1 GTSNPN, CDR2 SVGIG (reference sequence). The CDR3 covers 14 residues. CDR3 in DNA: TGTGCCTGGAGTGTAGGGACAGGAAGGGATGAGCAGTTCTTC. This codes for CAWSVGTGRDEQFF. The whole variable domain, filled in from reference TRBV30 and TRBJ2-1, reads SQTIHQWPATLVQPVGSPLSLECTVEGTSNPNLYWYRQAAGRGLQLLFYSVGIGQISSEVPQNLSASRPQDRQFILSSKKLLLSDSGFYLCAWSVGTGRDEQFFGPGTRLTVL.